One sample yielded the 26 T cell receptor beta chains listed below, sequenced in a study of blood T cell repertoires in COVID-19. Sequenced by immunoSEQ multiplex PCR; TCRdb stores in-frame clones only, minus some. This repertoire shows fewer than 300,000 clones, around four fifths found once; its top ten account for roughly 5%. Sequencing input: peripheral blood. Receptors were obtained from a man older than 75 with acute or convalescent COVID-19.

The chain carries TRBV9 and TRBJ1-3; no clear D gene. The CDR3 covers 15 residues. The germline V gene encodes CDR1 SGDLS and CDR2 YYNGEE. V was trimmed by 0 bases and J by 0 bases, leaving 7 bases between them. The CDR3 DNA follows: TGTGCCAGCAGCGTAGGAATCGGCTCTGGAAACACCATATATTTT. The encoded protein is CASSVGIGSGNTIYF.

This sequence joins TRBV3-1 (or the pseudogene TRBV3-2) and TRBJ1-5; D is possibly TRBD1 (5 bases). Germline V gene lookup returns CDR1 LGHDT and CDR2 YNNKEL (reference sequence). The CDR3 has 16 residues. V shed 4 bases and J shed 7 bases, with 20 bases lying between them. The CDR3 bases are TGTGCCAGCAGCCTATCATCGGGGGGAGGTGGGCAGCCCCAGCATTTT. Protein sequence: CASSLSSGGGGQPQHF.

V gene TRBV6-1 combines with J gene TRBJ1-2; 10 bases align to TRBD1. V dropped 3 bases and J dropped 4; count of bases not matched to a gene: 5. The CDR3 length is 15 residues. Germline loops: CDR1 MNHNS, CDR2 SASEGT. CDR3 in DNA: TGTGCCAGCAGTGAGGGGACAGGGGTTTTCTATGGCTACACCTTC. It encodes CASSEGTGVFYGYTF.

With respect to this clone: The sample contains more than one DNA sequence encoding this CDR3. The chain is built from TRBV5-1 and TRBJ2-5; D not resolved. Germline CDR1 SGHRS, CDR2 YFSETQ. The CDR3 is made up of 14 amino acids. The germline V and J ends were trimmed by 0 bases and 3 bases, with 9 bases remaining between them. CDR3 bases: TGCGCCAGCAGCTTGGTTGGCAGTGAAGAGACCCAGTACTTC. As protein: CASSLVGSEETQYF.

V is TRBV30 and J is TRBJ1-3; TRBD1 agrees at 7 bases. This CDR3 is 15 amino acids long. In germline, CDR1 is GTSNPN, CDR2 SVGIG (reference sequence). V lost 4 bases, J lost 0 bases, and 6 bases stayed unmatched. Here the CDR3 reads CAWTGTESSGNTIYF. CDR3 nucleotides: TGTGCCTGGACCGGGACAGAGAGCTCTGGAAACACCATATATTTT.

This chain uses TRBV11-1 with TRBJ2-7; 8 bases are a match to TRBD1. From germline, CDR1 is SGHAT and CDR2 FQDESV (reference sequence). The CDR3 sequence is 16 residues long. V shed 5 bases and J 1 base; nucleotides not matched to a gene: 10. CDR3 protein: CASSNLDRDGSYEQYF. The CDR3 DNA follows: TGTGCCAGCAGCAACCTGGACAGGGATGGATCCTACGAGCAGTACTTC.

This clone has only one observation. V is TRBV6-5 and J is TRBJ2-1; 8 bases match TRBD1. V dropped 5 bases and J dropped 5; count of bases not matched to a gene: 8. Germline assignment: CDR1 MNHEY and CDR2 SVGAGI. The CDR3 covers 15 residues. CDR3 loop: CASSPLRTGNNEQFF. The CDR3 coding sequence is TGTGCCAGCAGTCCCCTCCGGACAGGGAACAATGAGCAGTTCTTC.

CDR3 residues: CAWGTGYQETQYF. In DNA form, the CDR3 reads TGTGCCTGGGGAACAGGGTACCAAGAGACCCAGTACTTC. The chain has TRBV30 and TRBJ2-5; possibly TRBD1 for D (6 bases). Germline lookup yields CDR1 GTSNPN and CDR2 SVGIG (reference sequence). This CDR3 spans 13 amino acids. V was pared by 5 bases and J by 0 bases, with 10 bases between.

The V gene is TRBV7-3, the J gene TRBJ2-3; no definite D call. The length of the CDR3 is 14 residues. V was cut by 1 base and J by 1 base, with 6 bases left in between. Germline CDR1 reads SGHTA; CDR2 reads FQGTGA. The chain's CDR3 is CASSLSPGTDTQYF. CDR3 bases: TGTGCCAGCAGCTTAAGCCCAGGCACAGATACGCAGTATTTT.

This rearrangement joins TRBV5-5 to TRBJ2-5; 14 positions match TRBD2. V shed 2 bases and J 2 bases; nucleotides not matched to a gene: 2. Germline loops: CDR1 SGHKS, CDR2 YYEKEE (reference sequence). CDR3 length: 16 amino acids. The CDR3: CASSFGLAGGQETQYF. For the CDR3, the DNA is TGTGCCAGCAGCTTTGGACTAGCGGGGGGACAAGAGACCCAGTACTTC.

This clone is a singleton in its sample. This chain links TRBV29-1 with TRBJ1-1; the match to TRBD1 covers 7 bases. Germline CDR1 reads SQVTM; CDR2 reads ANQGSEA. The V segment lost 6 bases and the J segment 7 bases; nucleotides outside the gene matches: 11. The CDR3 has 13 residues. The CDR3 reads CSVGGQYDNEAFF. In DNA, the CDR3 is TGCAGCGTGGGGGGACAGTACGATAATGAAGCTTTCTTT.

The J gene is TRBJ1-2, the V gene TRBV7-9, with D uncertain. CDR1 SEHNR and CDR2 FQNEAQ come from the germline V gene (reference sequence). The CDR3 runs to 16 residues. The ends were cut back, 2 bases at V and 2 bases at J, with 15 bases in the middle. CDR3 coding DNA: TGTGCCAGCAGCTTAATTTACCCCTCTGCGAACTATGGCTACACCTTC. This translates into CASSLIYPSANYGYTF.

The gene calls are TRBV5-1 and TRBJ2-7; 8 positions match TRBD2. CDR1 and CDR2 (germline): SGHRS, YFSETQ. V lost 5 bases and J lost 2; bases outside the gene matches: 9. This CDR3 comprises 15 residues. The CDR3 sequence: CASRKGLGETYEQYF. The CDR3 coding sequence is TGCGCCAGCAGGAAGGGACTAGGCGAAACCTACGAGCAGTACTTC.

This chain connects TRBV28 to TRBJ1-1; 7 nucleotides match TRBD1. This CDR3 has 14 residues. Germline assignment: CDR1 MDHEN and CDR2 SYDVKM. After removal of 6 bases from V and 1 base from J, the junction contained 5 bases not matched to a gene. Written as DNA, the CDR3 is TGTGCCAGCAGAAGGGGGCCCTGGAACACTGAAGCTTTCTTT. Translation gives CASRRGPWNTEAFF. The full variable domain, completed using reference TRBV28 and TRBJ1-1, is DVKVTQSSRYLVKRTGEKVFLECVQDMDHENMFWYRQDPGLGLRLIYFSYDVKMKEKGDIPEGYSVSREKKERFSLILESASTNQTSMYLCASRRGPWNTEAFFGQGTRLTVV.

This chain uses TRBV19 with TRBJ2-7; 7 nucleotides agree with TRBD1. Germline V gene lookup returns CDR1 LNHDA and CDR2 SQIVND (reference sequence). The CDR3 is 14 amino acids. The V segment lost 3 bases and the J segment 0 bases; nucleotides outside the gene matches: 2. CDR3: CASSIGTASYEQYF. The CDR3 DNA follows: TGTGCCAGTAGTATTGGGACAGCCTCCTACGAGCAGTACTTC.

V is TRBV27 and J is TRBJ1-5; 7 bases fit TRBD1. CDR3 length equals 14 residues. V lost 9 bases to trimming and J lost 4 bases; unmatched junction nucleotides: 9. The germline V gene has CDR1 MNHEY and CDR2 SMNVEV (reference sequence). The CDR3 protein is CARPPLTGNQPQHF. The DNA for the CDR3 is TGTGCCAGGCCCCCCTTGACAGGGAATCAGCCCCAGCATTTT.

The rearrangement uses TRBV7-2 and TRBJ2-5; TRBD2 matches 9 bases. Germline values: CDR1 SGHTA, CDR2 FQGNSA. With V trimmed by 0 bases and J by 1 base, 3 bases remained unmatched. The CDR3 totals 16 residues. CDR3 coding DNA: TGTGCCAGCAGCTTAGCGGCGGGGGGGCTCCAAGAGACCCAGTACTTC. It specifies CASSLAAGGLQETQYF. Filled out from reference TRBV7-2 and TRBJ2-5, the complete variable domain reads GAGVSQSPSNKVTEKGKDVELRCDPISGHTALYWYRQSLGQGLEFLIYFQGNSAPDKSGLPSDRFSAERTGGSVSTLTIQRTQQEDSAVYLCASSLAAGGLQETQYFGPGTRLLVL.

The chain's CDR3 is CASSFLGAWGEAFF. The CDR3 coding sequence is TGTGCCAGCAGTTTCTTAGGGGCGTGGGGTGAAGCTTTCTTT. The V and J genes are TRBV28 and TRBJ1-1; D perhaps matches TRBD1 (5 bases). The V end lost 3 bases, the J end lost 7 bases, and 15 bases lay between the germline ends. CDR3 length equals 14 residues. CDR1 is MDHEN and CDR2 is SYDVKM in the germline V gene.

The CDR3 region is CASSGYQGAAFF. The CDR3 bases are TGTGCCAGCAGCGGTTACCAGGGTGCCGCTTTCTTT. The chain couples TRBV6-5 to TRBJ1-1; D is possibly TRBD1 (5 bases). Between the trimmed V and J ends, which lost 6 bases and 11 bases, there was a span of 16 bases. Per the germline V gene, CDR1 is MNHEY and CDR2 is SVGAGI. The length of the CDR3 is 12 residues.

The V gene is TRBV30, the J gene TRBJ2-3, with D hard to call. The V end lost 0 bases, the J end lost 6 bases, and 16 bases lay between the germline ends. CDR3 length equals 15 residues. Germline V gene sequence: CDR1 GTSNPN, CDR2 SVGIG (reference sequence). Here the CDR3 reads CAWSVRSEWVDTQYF. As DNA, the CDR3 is TGTGCCTGGAGTGTCCGGAGCGAGTGGGTGGATACGCAGTATTTT. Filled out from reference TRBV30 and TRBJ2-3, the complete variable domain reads SQTIHQWPATLVQPVGSPLSLECTVEGTSNPNLYWYRQAAGRGLQLLFYSVGIGQISSEVPQNLSASRPQDRQFILSSKKLLLSDSGFYLCAWSVRSEWVDTQYFGPGTRLTVL.

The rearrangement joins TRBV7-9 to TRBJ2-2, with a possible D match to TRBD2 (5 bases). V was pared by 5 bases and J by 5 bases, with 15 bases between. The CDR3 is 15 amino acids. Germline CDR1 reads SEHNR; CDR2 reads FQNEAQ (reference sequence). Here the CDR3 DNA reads TGTGCCAGCAGCCAGGACTCTGTGACGACCGGGGAGCTGTTTTTT. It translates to CASSQDSVTTGELFF.

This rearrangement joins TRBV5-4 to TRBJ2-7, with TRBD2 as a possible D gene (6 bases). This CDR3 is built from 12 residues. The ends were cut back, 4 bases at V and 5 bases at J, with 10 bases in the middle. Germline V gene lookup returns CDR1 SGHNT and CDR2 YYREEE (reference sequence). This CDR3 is CASSMAGNEQYF. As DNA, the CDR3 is TGTGCCAGCAGCATGGCGGGAAACGAGCAGTACTTC. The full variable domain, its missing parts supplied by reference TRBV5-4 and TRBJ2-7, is ETGVTQSPTHLIKTRGQQVTLRCSSQSGHNTVSWYQQALGQGPQFIFQYYREEENGRGNFPPRFSGLQFPNYSSELNVNALELDDSALYLCASSMAGNEQYFGPGTRLTVT.

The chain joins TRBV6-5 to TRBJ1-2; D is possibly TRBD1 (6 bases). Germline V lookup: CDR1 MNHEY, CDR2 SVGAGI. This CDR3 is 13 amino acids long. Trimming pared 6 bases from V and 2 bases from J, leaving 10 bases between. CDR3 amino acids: CASRDSTNYGYTF. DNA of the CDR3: TGTGCCAGCAGGGACAGCACCAACTATGGCTACACCTTC.

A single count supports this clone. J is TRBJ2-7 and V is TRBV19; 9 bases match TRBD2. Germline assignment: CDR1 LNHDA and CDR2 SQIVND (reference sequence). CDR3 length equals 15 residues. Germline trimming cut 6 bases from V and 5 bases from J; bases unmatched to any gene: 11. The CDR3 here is CASSIFAGGVNEQYF. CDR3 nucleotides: TGTGCCAGTAGCATTTTTGCGGGAGGGGTCAACGAGCAGTACTTC.

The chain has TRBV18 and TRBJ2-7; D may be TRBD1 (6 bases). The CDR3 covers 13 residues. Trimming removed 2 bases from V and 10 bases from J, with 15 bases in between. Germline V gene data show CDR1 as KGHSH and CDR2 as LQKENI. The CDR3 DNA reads TGTGCCAGCTCACCAGGTCAACAGGGCGAACAGTACTTC. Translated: CASSPGQQGEQYF.

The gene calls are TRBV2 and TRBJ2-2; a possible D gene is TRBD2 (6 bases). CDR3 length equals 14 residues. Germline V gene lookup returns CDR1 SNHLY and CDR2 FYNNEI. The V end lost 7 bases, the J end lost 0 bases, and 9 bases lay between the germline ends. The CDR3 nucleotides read TGTGCCAGCAAGGCGGGAACGAACACCGGGGAGCTGTTTTTT. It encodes CASKAGTNTGELFF.